A single sample gave rise to the 26 T cell receptor beta chains below, sequenced in a study of cytomegalovirus exposure and HLA in healthy donors. The PCR contained 60 Vbeta and 13 Jbeta primers. Libraries were prepared by immunoSEQ multiplex PCR; TCRdb keeps only in-frame clonotypes and omits some of them. Among fewer than 250,000 clones listed, about four fifths were seen once. Sequenced material: PBMCs. These receptors all stem from a woman between 45 and 60 years old in good health and CMV-seropositive.

This clone was counted only a few times. The chain combines TRBV4-1 with TRBJ2-7; 8 bases map to TRBD1. This CDR3 spans 15 amino acids. V gave up 6 bases and J gave up 2 bases; unmatched junction bases: 9. Germline values: CDR1 MGHRA, CDR2 YSYEKL. The CDR3 is CASRSGTGGPYEQYF. The CDR3 DNA sequence: TGCGCCAGCAGGTCCGGGACAGGAGGACCCTACGAGCAGTACTTC.

This chain joins TRBV5-1 and TRBJ2-1; 8 bases fit TRBD1. Germline lookup yields CDR1 SGHRS and CDR2 YFSETQ. The CDR3 consists of 18 residues. The V segment lost 0 bases and the J segment 1 base; nucleotides outside the gene matches: 9. The DNA of the CDR3 is TGCGCCAGCAGCTTGGGGCAGGGGGCCAGGCGGTCCTACAATGAGCAGTTCTTC. It translates to CASSLGQGARRSYNEQFF.

The V gene is TRBV9, the J gene TRBJ1-2; D gene uncertain. Germline CDR1 SGDLS, CDR2 YYNGEE. The V end was cut by 4 bases, the J end by 2 bases, with 15 bases between. This CDR3 is 15 amino acids long. The CDR3: CASSTNTLQNYGYTF. The CDR3 DNA sequence: TGTGCCAGCAGCACAAATACCCTCCAAAACTATGGCTACACCTTC.

J is TRBJ2-1 and V is TRBV30; a possible D gene is TRBD1 (7 bases). Germline lookup yields CDR1 GTSNPN and CDR2 SVGIG (reference sequence). The CDR3 has 19 amino acids. V lost 0 bases and J lost 2, with 23 bases in between. CDR3 DNA sequence: TGTGCCTGGAGTGTATTAGGGGGCCTCCGGGGGCTACCCTACAATGAGCAGTTCTTC. Translation gives CAWSVLGGLRGLPYNEQFF. Full variable domain (rest looked up from reference TRBV30 and TRBJ2-1): SQTIHQWPATLVQPVGSPLSLECTVEGTSNPNLYWYRQAAGRGLQLLFYSVGIGQISSEVPQNLSASRPQDRQFILSSKKLLLSDSGFYLCAWSVLGGLRGLPYNEQFFGPGTRLTVL.

This chain links TRBV18 with TRBJ1-2; the D gene is possibly TRBD1 (6 bases). Looked up from germline, CDR1 is KGHSH and CDR2 is LQKENI. V was pared by 5 bases and J by 8 bases, with 21 bases between. There are 15 residues in the CDR3. The CDR3 sequence is CASSFTHREFRGYTF. For the CDR3, the DNA is TGTGCCAGCTCATTTACTCACAGGGAATTCCGGGGCTACACCTTC.

The chain combines TRBV7-9 with TRBJ1-1; D unresolved. The germline V gene encodes CDR1 SEHNR and CDR2 FQNEAQ (reference sequence). V was trimmed by 4 bases and J by 3 bases, leaving 6 bases between them. The CDR3 runs to 12 residues. The DNA for the CDR3 is TGTGCCAGCAGCTCGGAGGACACTGAAGCTTTCTTT. Residues: CASSSEDTEAFF. The whole variable domain, filled in from reference TRBV7-9 and TRBJ1-1, reads DTGVSQNPRHKITKRGQNVTFRCDPISEHNRLYWYRQTLGQGPEFLTYFQNEAQLEKSRLLSDRFSAERPKGSFSTLEIQRTEQGDSAMYLCASSSEDTEAFFGQGTRLTVV.

This clone was picked up a small number of times. The V call is TRBV30, the J call TRBJ1-5, with D possibly matching TRBD1 (5 bases). With 4 bases removed from V and 1 base from J, the gap between germline ends came to 11 bases. CDR3 length: 14 residues. Germline CDR1 and CDR2: GTSNPN and SVGIG (reference sequence). In nucleotides, the CDR3 is TGTGCCTGGAACTTGGGGGGAAGCAATCAGCCCCAGCATTTT. Its translation: CAWNLGGSNQPQHF.

The rearrangement uses TRBV11-3 and TRBJ2-7; 9 bases fit TRBD1. V lost 5 bases, J lost 6 bases, and 5 bases stayed unmatched. The germline V gene encodes CDR1 SGHNT and CDR2 YENEEA. The CDR3 contains 13 residues. CDR3 DNA sequence: TGTGCCAGCAGCAGAGACAGGGGGGGCGAGCAGTACTTC. It is translated as CASSRDRGGEQYF.

The chain combines TRBV18 with TRBJ1-2; D unclear. CDR1 is KGHSH and CDR2 is LQKENI in the germline V gene. The CDR3 covers 13 residues. V shed 3 bases and J shed 11 bases, with 16 bases lying between them. CDR3 in amino acids: CASSPDEQREYTF. The CDR3 DNA follows: TGTGCCAGCTCACCCGACGAACAGAGAGAGTACACCTTC.

The chain links TRBV11-1 to TRBJ2-5; 9 bases line up with TRBD1. Per the germline V gene, CDR1 is SGHAT and CDR2 is FQDESV (reference sequence). V was clipped by 3 bases and J by 0 bases; unmatched bases: 5. The CDR3 has 16 amino acids. The CDR3 DNA reads TGTGCCAGCAGCTTTTCCGGGACAGGGTACCAAGAGACCCAGTACTTC. It encodes CASSFSGTGYQETQYF.

The genes are TRBV6-5 and TRBJ1-5, with D unclear. The ends were cut back, 4 bases at V and 4 bases at J, with 11 bases in the middle. Germline values: CDR1 MNHEY, CDR2 SVGAGI. This CDR3 region has 14 residues. CDR3 nucleotides: TGTGCCAGCAGTTTTAATCAACAGAATCAGCCCCAGCATTTT. Its translation: CASSFNQQNQPQHF.

In this sample, this clone turned up once. The chain uses TRBV15 and TRBJ2-7; 9 positions agree with TRBD2. Germline V CDR1 and CDR2: LNHNV, YYDKDF (reference sequence). The CDR3 length is 14 residues. Germline trimming cut 0 bases from V and 7 bases from J; bases unmatched to any gene: 4. CDR3 in DNA: TGTGCCACCAGCAGAGACCTAGCGGGGAATGAGCAGTACTTC. Its protein is CATSRDLAGNEQYF.

V usage is TRBV5-1 and J usage is TRBJ1-3; unclear D gene. V lost 4 bases to trimming and J lost 0 bases, with 8 bases between them. Germline V gene sequence: CDR1 SGHRS, CDR2 YFSETQ. CDR3 length: 14 residues. The CDR3, as DNA: TGCGCCAGCAGCCCAGGAAGCTCTGGAAACACCATATATTTT. Its translation: CASSPGSSGNTIYF.

J is TRBJ1-2 and V is TRBV19; 7 bases map to TRBD1. The CDR3 consists of 14 residues. V lost 5 bases to trimming and J lost 4 bases; unmatched junction nucleotides: 7. CDR1 and CDR2 (germline): LNHDA, SQIVND (reference sequence). The DNA of the CDR3 is TGTGCCAGTAGTCGGACAGGTACGCGCTATGGCTACACCTTC. Amino acids: CASSRTGTRYGYTF.

This clone was picked up one time. The genes are TRBV6-9 and TRBJ2-6, with a possible D match to TRBD1 (5 bases). This CDR3 is 14 amino acids long. Deletions cut 3 bases from V and 2 bases from J, with 5 bases between. Germline V gene lookup returns CDR1 MNHGY and CDR2 SVAAGI. DNA for the CDR3: TGTGCCAGCAGTTACAGGGCTGGGGCCAACGTCCTGACTTTC. Its translation: CASSYRAGANVLTF.

The chain uses TRBV18 and TRBJ1-1, with 7 bases that match TRBD1. Trimming at V came to 8 bases and at J to 1 base, leaving 13 bases not matched to a gene. The CDR3 has 16 amino acids. Looked up from germline, CDR1 is KGHSH and CDR2 is LQKENI. CDR3 amino acids: CASTLNPRTGNTEAFF. The CDR3 coding sequence is TGTGCCAGCACACTAAACCCCAGGACAGGGAACACTGAAGCTTTCTTT.

The V call is TRBV19, the J call TRBJ2-7; 10 bases line up with TRBD1. J gave up 2 bases and V 6 bases, and 4 bases lay outside the gene matches. Germline CDR1 reads LNHDA; CDR2 reads SQIVND (reference sequence). The CDR3 loop spans 14 amino acids. This CDR3 is CASRVGQGPYEQYF. The CDR3 region has the DNA TGTGCCAGTAGAGTGGGACAGGGGCCCTACGAGCAGTACTTC.

The chain carries TRBV29-1 and TRBJ2-7, with D possibly TRBD1 on 6 matching bases. The germline V gene encodes CDR1 SQVTM and CDR2 ANQGSEA. CDR3 length: 14 residues. V was trimmed by 1 base and J by 1 base, leaving 11 bases between them. Written as DNA, the CDR3 is TGCAGCGTTGAAGCAGGGGATGGTTCCTACGAGCAGTACTTC. It is translated as CSVEAGDGSYEQYF.

This rearrangement joins TRBV6-6 to TRBJ1-5, with D perhaps matching TRBD1 (5 bases). V was cut by 0 bases and J by 6 bases, with 12 bases left in between. Germline V CDR1 and CDR2: MNHNY, SVGAGI (reference sequence). The CDR3 covers 15 residues. Here the CDR3 DNA reads TGTGCCAGCAGTTACTCAGGGGAGGCGACTCAGCCCCAGCATTTT. Amino acids: CASSYSGEATQPQHF.

The DNA for the CDR3 is TGTGCCAGCAGCCTCCAGGGCACCGGGGAGCTGTTTTTT. It is translated as CASSLQGTGELFF. The chain is built from TRBV14 and TRBJ2-2; perhaps TRBD1 as D (5 bases). The CDR3 extends over 13 amino acids. Germline CDR1 is SGHDN and CDR2 is FVKESK. V was clipped by 4 bases and J by 4 bases, with 7 bases between them. The complete variable domain, with remaining parts taken from reference TRBV14 and TRBJ2-2, reads EAGVTQFPSHSVIEKGQTVTLRCDPISGHDNLYWYRRVMGKEIKFLLHFVKESKQDESGMPNNRFLAERTGGTYSTLKVQPAELEDSGVYFCASSLQGTGELFFGEGSRLTVL.

The chain joins TRBV19 to TRBJ2-5; 7 bases line up with TRBD2. V dropped 5 bases and J dropped 5; count of bases not matched to a gene: 11. Germline CDR1 and CDR2: LNHDA and SQIVND (reference sequence). The CDR3 covers 15 residues. CDR3 sequence: CASSYLTGGGETQYF. DNA for the CDR3: TGTGCCAGTAGTTATCTTACGGGGGGAGGTGAGACCCAGTACTTC.

J is TRBJ1-3 and V is TRBV6-1; TRBD1 is a possible D gene (5 bases). V was trimmed by 0 bases and J by 4 bases, leaving 13 bases between them. Germline assignment: CDR1 MNHNS and CDR2 SASEGT. This CDR3 region has 16 residues. CDR3 region: CASSEALARAGNTIYF. CDR3 coding DNA: TGTGCCAGCAGTGAAGCCTTGGCCAGGGCCGGAAACACCATATATTTT.

This chain connects TRBV14 to TRBJ2-5; D remains ambiguous. Germline lookup yields CDR1 SGHDN and CDR2 FVKESK. V shed 0 bases and J shed 6 bases, with 5 bases lying between them. This CDR3 contains 12 residues. The chain's CDR3 is CASSQERKTQYF. CDR3 DNA sequence: TGTGCCAGCAGCCAAGAGAGGAAGACCCAGTACTTC.

The rearrangement joins TRBV7-2 to TRBJ2-7; TRBD1 agrees at 8 bases. J was trimmed by 7 bases and V by 3 bases; bases with no gene match: 11. The CDR3 spans 15 residues. Looked up from germline, CDR1 is SGHTA and CDR2 is FQGNSA. The CDR3 here is CASSLDLQGAREQYF. Here the CDR3 DNA reads TGTGCCAGCAGCTTGGACCTCCAGGGGGCGCGAGAGCAGTACTTC.

This chain uses TRBV7-2 with TRBJ1-2; 7 positions agree with TRBD1. CDR3 length: 15 residues. CDR1 and CDR2 (germline): SGHTA, FQGNSA. The J segment lost 2 bases and the V segment lost 1 base, leaving 4 bases of the junction unmatched. The CDR3 nucleotides read TGTGCCAGCAGCTTAGGCTCGGGACAGAACTATGGCTACACCTTC. Translation: CASSLGSGQNYGYTF. Using reference TRBV7-2 and TRBJ1-2 for the parts outside the CDR3, the full variable domain is GAGVSQSPSNKVTEKGKDVELRCDPISGHTALYWYRQSLGQGLEFLIYFQGNSAPDKSGLPSDRFSAERTGGSVSTLTIQRTQQEDSAVYLCASSLGSGQNYGYTFGSGTRLTVV.

This clone was observed a handful of times. The chain uses TRBV5-1 and TRBJ2-2; 10 bases fit TRBD2. The CDR3 runs 19 residues. Germline CDR1 and CDR2: SGHRS and YFSETQ. Trimming at V came to 5 bases and at J to 0 bases, leaving 13 bases not matched to a gene. The CDR3 is CASRKGTSVRTANTGELFF. In DNA, the CDR3 is TGCGCCAGCAGAAAAGGGACTAGCGTGAGAACCGCGAACACCGGGGAGCTGTTTTTT.